This entry lists 27 T cell receptor beta chains sequenced from one sample in a study of T cell responses to AZD1222 COVID-19 vaccine. Method: immunoSEQ multiplex PCR; TCRdb's copy keeps in-frame clones and lacks some. This table has around 26,000 clones, over 75% appearing once. The sample was peripheral blood, taken 28 days after the second AZD1222 dose. The source of these receptors is an adult who received the AZD1222 COVID-19 vaccine.

This chain connects TRBV28 to TRBJ2-3; 10 positions agree with TRBD2. The CDR3 sequence is 14 residues long. Germline assignment: CDR1 MDHEN and CDR2 SYDVKM. J gave up 3 bases and V 6 bases, and 3 bases lay outside the gene matches. The CDR3 DNA reads TGTGCCAGCAGGAGCGGGGGGGCAACAGATACGCAGTATTTT. Translation gives CASRSGGATDTQYF.

The chain uses TRBV7-2 and TRBJ2-7, with D possibly called TRBD1 or TRBD2 (5 bases each). Trimming shortened V by 5 bases and J by 2 bases, and 16 bases separated the two germline ends. The CDR3 totals 15 residues. Per the germline V gene, CDR1 is SGHTA and CDR2 is FQGNSA. CDR3 sequence (DNA): TGTGCCAGCAGCCGGGACCCCCAGGGAGCCTACGAGCAGTACTTC. It codes for CASSRDPQGAYEQYF.

The chain couples TRBV6-2 or TRBV6-3 to TRBJ2-2; D possibly corresponds to TRBD2 (5 bases). The CDR3 has 15 residues. Germline-derived CDR1 and CDR2 are MNHEY and SVGEGT. Trimming stripped 2 bases from V and 5 bases from J, with 12 bases between. The CDR3 here is CASSYLASGTGELFF. In nucleotides, the CDR3 is TGTGCCAGCAGTTACCTAGCCTCGGGGACCGGGGAGCTGTTTTTT.

The chain uses TRBV5-8 and TRBJ1-5; 7 bases are shared with TRBD1. The CDR3 totals 15 residues. The junction had 11 bases not matched to a gene; V was cut back by 4 bases and J by 7 bases. Germline V gene data show CDR1 as SGHTS and CDR2 as YDEGEE. CDR3 protein: CASSAGTARGQPQHF. In nucleotides, the CDR3 is TGTGCCAGCAGCGCTGGGACAGCCAGAGGCCAGCCCCAGCATTTT.

The rearrangement links TRBV5-4 to TRBJ1-3; perhaps TRBD1 as D (6 bases). Germline values: CDR1 SGHNT, CDR2 YYREEE (reference sequence). This CDR3 region has 13 residues. Trimming stripped 4 bases from V and 4 bases from J, with 9 bases between. The CDR3 loop reads CASSLGTGNTIYF. The CDR3 DNA follows: TGTGCCAGCAGCCTAGGGACAGGAAACACCATATATTTT.

The V and J genes are TRBV3-1 (or the pseudogene TRBV3-2) and TRBJ2-7; 8 bases align to TRBD1. This CDR3 has 15 amino acids. Germline lookup yields CDR1 LGHDT and CDR2 YNNKEL (reference sequence). V trimming: 4 bases; J trimming: 3 bases; junction bases outside the gene matches: 8. CDR3 residues: CASSPRTGMGYEQYF. CDR3 DNA: TGTGCCAGCAGCCCTCGGACAGGGATGGGCTACGAGCAGTACTTC.

The gene calls are TRBV2 and TRBJ2-3, with TRBD1 identical over 7 bases. V dropped 6 bases and J dropped 4; count of bases not matched to a gene: 7. The CDR3 covers 14 residues. Germline CDR1 is SNHLY and CDR2 is FYNNEI. CDR3 in DNA: TGTGCCAGCAGGGGACAGCTACAAGCAGATACGCAGTATTTT. This encodes CASRGQLQADTQYF.

The V call is TRBV27, the J call TRBJ1-6, with 10 bases fitting TRBD1. This CDR3 is 13 amino acids long. The germline V gene encodes CDR1 MNHEY and CDR2 SMNVEV (reference sequence). Losses at the gene ends were 5 bases for V and 10 bases for J; bases not matched to a gene: 2. CDR3: CASSPTGGSPLHF. The CDR3 region has the DNA TGTGCCAGCAGTCCGACAGGGGGCTCACCCCTCCACTTT.

The V call is TRBV5-1, the J call TRBJ2-1; perhaps D is TRBD1 or TRBD2 (6 bases each). The germline CDR1 and CDR2 sequences are SGHRS and YFSETQ. This CDR3 region has 14 residues. Trimming took off 0 bases at V and 9 bases at J, with 13 bases between the two ends. The CDR3 nucleotides read TGCGCCAGCAGCTTGGTACGGGGGCCGGGTGAGCAGTTCTTC. It specifies CASSLVRGPGEQFF.

This rearrangement joins TRBV10-3 to TRBJ2-7; 7 nucleotides agree with TRBD1. This CDR3 spans 15 amino acids. After removal of 1 base from V and 0 bases from J, the junction contained 3 bases not matched to a gene. Germline loops: CDR1 ENHRY, CDR2 SYGVKD. The CDR3 loop is CAISEWDSSSYEQYF. In DNA, the CDR3 is TGTGCCATCAGTGAGTGGGACAGTAGCTCCTACGAGCAGTACTTC.

The chain joins TRBV3-1 (or the pseudogene TRBV3-2) to TRBJ1-4; D is possibly TRBD1 (6 bases). Looked up from germline, CDR1 is LGHDT and CDR2 is YNNKEL (reference sequence). The V gene lost 3 bases and the J gene lost 15 bases, with 11 bases spanning the gap. CDR3 length equals 11 residues. The CDR3 coding sequence is TGTGCCAGCAGCCAGCTGGACAGTTTGTTTTTT. Its protein product is CASSQLDSLFF.

The chain joins TRBV18 to TRBJ2-7; D remains ambiguous. The CDR3 loop spans 14 amino acids. Looked up from germline, CDR1 is KGHSH and CDR2 is LQKENI. V was cut by 4 bases and J by 2 bases, with 12 bases left in between. CDR3 region: CASSQSRRPYEQYF. DNA of the CDR3: TGTGCCAGCTCACAAAGCCGAAGGCCCTACGAGCAGTACTTC.

J is TRBJ2-5 and V is TRBV29-1; 16 bases are shared with TRBD2. The germline V gene has CDR1 SQVTM and CDR2 ANQGSEA. The CDR3 contains 15 residues. The ends lost 4 bases at V and 4 bases at J; junction bases unmatched: 3. The CDR3 DNA reads as TGCAGCGTTGGAGGGACTAGCGGGGGGGCAGAGACCCAGTACTTC. Protein product: CSVGGTSGGAETQYF.

V gene TRBV2 combines with J gene TRBJ2-3; 9 positions match TRBD2. CDR3 length equals 16 residues. Germline trimming cut 5 bases from V and 1 base from J; bases unmatched to any gene: 7. Germline V gene lookup returns CDR1 SNHLY and CDR2 FYNNEI. CDR3 sequence (DNA): TGTGCCAGCAGTCTGAACAGCGGGGGGCGCACAGATACGCAGTATTTT. The encoded protein is CASSLNSGGRTDTQYF.

V gene TRBV9 combines with J gene TRBJ2-2; 7 nucleotides align to TRBD2. Trimming took 0 bases from V and 10 from J; bases not matched to a gene: 6. The CDR3 runs to 14 residues. CDR1 is SGDLS, CDR2 YYNGEE, per germline. CDR3 bases: TGTGCCAGCAGCGTAGAACTAGCGATGGCGGAGCTGTTTTTT. This gives the protein CASSVELAMAELFF.

This clone was detected only once. This chain uses TRBV6-2 or TRBV6-3 with TRBJ2-7; the D is unclear. In germline, CDR1 is MNHEY, CDR2 SVGEGT. V lost 6 bases to trimming and J lost 3 bases, with 36 bases between them. This CDR3 is built from 21 residues. CDR3 residues: CASSFHLLDGRWKEIFYEQYF. DNA of the CDR3: TGTGCCAGCAGCTTTCACCTCCTAGATGGTCGGTGGAAGGAAATATTCTACGAGCAGTACTTC.

This clone came up once. The chain joins TRBV7-6 to TRBJ2-2; no clear D gene. The CDR3 has 12 amino acids. Germline V gene data show CDR1 as SGHVS and CDR2 as FNYEAQ. Trimming shortened V by 3 bases and J by 7 bases, and 6 bases separated the two germline ends. The CDR3 DNA reads as TGTGCCAGCAGCTTCGTTAACGGGGAGCTGTTTTTT. This sequence encodes CASSFVNGELFF.

The J gene is TRBJ1-2, the V gene TRBV5-1, with 7 bases that match TRBD1. The CDR3 spans 15 residues. CDR1 and CDR2 (germline): SGHRS, YFSETQ. V lost 0 bases and J lost 2; bases outside the gene matches: 4. CDR3 in amino acids: CASSLAPGGNYGYTF. Here the CDR3 DNA reads TGCGCCAGCAGCTTGGCCCCAGGGGGGAACTATGGCTACACCTTC.

This clone was recorded a few times. This chain links TRBV27 with TRBJ1-2, with 11 nucleotides matching TRBD1. This CDR3 spans 16 amino acids. CDR1 MNHEY and CDR2 SMNVEV come from the germline V gene (reference sequence). V trimming: 5 bases; J trimming: 6 bases; junction bases outside the gene matches: 11. DNA for the CDR3: TGTGCCAGCAGTACCATCGGACAGGGGGCATGGAATGGCTACACCTTC. Protein: CASSTIGQGAWNGYTF.

Regarding this clone: The junction differs from germline at one of its ends, possibly a read error. Additional DNA sequences in this sample encode the identical CDR3. V and J are TRBV3-1 (or the pseudogene TRBV3-2) and TRBJ2-7, with D perhaps matching TRBD1 (6 bases). Germline V gives CDR1 LGHDT, CDR2 YNNKEL (reference sequence). CDR3 length: 13 residues. CDR3 residues: CASSQAGVNEQYF. CDR3 bases: TGTGCCAGCAGTCAAGCAGGGGTCAACGAGCAGTACTTC.

The DNA for the CDR3 is TGTGCCAGCAGTTCCCTCCCCTCGACAGGGAAGGGAGATACGCAGTATTTT. It specifies CASSSLPSTGKGDTQYF. This rearrangement joins TRBV28 to TRBJ2-3, with 7 bases aligning to TRBD1. Losses at the gene ends were 4 bases for V and 5 bases for J; bases not matched to a gene: 15. Germline V gene data show CDR1 as MDHEN and CDR2 as SYDVKM. This CDR3 contains 17 residues.

The chain uses TRBV4-2 and TRBJ2-1, with 9 positions matching TRBD2. The CDR3 runs 16 residues. V shed 1 base and J 2 bases; nucleotides not matched to a gene: 3. CDR1 is LGHNA and CDR2 is YNFKEQ in the germline V gene. The CDR3 DNA follows: TGTGCCAGCAGCCAAGGTGGCGGGGGGGCCTACAATGAGCAGTTCTTC. It encodes CASSQGGGGAYNEQFF.

The chain employs TRBV7-9 and TRBJ2-1; TRBD2 matches 8 bases. V dropped 5 bases and J dropped 9; count of bases not matched to a gene: 9. This CDR3 contains 14 residues. Germline-derived CDR1 and CDR2 are SEHNR and FQNEAQ (reference sequence). CDR3 DNA sequence: TGTGCCAGCAGCCTCGGGACTAGTGGGTTTGAGCAGTTCTTC. Amino acid sequence: CASSLGTSGFEQFF.

The chain employs TRBV12-3 or TRBV12-4 and TRBJ2-1; D perhaps matches TRBD1 (6 bases). The CDR3 spans 12 residues. Trimming left V 6 bases short and J 4 bases short, with 7 bases between. The chain's CDR3 is CASSTGYNEQFF. CDR3 in DNA: TGTGCCAGCAGCACAGGGTACAATGAGCAGTTCTTC.

This chain's CDR3 is CASSSTTATHGANVLTF. In nucleotides, the CDR3 is TGTGCCAGTAGTTCCACCACAGCTACTCACGGGGCCAACGTCCTGACTTTC. V is TRBV19 and J is TRBJ2-6; no clear D gene. V was pared by 5 bases and J by 4 bases, with 18 bases between. Germline V gene sequence: CDR1 LNHDA, CDR2 SQIVND (reference sequence). The CDR3 consists of 17 residues.

V and J are TRBV11-2 and TRBJ1-1; 8 bases fit TRBD1. Germline values: CDR1 SGHAT, CDR2 FQNNGV. The CDR3 is 14 residues long. Losses at the gene ends were 3 bases for V and 5 bases for J; bases not matched to a gene: 5. The DNA for the CDR3 is TGTGCCAGCAGCTTTACACAGGGGGAAACTGAAGCTTTCTTT. The encoded protein is CASSFTQGETEAFF.

V is TRBV7-2 and J is TRBJ2-7; 9 positions match TRBD1. CDR3 length equals 15 residues. Per the germline V gene, CDR1 is SGHTA and CDR2 is FQGNSA. V lost 3 bases and J lost 1; bases outside the gene matches: 4. CDR3 DNA sequence: TGTGCCAGCAGCTTGGGACAGGGTGGGTCCTACGAGCAGTACTTC. Protein product: CASSLGQGGSYEQYF. Combining the CDR3 with reference TRBV7-2 and TRBJ2-7 gives the whole variable domain GAGVSQSPSNKVTEKGKDVELRCDPISGHTALYWYRQSLGQGLEFLIYFQGNSAPDKSGLPSDRFSAERTGGSVSTLTIQRTQQEDSAVYLCASSLGQGGSYEQYFGPGTRLTVT.